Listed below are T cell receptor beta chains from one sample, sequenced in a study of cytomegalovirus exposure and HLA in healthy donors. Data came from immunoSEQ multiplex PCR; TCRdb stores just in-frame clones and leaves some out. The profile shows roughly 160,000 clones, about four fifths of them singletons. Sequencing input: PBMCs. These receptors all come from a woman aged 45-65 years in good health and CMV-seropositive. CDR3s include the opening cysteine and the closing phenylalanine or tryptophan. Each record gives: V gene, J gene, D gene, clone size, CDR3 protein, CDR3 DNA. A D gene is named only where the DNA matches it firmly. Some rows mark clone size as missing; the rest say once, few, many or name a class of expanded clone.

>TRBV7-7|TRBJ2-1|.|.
CASSFRLNNEQFF
TGTGCTAGCAGCTTTAGACTGAACAATGAGCAGTTCTTC
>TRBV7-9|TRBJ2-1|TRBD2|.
CASSPGTSVHNEQFF
TGTGCCAGCAGCCCAGGGACTAGCGTTCACAATGAGCAGTTCTTC
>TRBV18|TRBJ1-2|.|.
CASSPPNRAYGYTF
TGTGCCAGCTCACCACCGAACAGGGCCTATGGCTACACCTTC
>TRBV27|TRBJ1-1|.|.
CASSLDAGMNTEAFF
TGTGCCAGCAGTTTGGACGCAGGGATGAACACTGAAGCTTTCTTT
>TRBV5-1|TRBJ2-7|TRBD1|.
CASRPGTGGFYEQYF
TGCGCCAGCAGGCCCGGGACAGGGGGGTTCTACGAGCAGTACTTC
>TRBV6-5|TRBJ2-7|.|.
CASSPGGFVEQYF
TGTGCCAGCAGCCCCGGGGGATTTGTCGAGCAGTACTTC
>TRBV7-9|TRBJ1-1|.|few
CSSSLEGQTEAFF
TGTTCCAGCAGCTTGGAGGGGCAGACTGAAGCTTTCTTT
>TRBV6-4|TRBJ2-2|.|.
CASSGTNTGELFF
TGTGCCAGCAGTGGGACTAACACCGGGGAGCTGTTTTTT
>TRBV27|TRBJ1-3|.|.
CASSLRGGNTIYF
TGTGCCAGCAGTTTAAGGGGTGGAAACACCATATATTTT
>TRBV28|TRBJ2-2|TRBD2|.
CASSPPIGGSGELFF
TGTGCCAGCAGTCCCCCTATTGGCGGGAGCGGGGAGCTGTTTTTT
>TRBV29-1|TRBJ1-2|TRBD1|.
CSVEEPGTGGYTF
TGCAGCGTTGAAGAACCCGGGACAGGGGGCTACACCTTC
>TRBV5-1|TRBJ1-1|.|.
CASSWEGGRVGTEAFF
TGCGCCAGCAGCTGGGAAGGCGGGAGGGTGGGCACTGAAGCTTTCTTT
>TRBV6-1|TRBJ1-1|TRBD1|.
CASSSRDSMNTEAFF
TGTGCCAGCAGTTCCCGGGACAGTATGAACACTGAAGCTTTCTTT
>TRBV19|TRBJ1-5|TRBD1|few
CASSQGAGQPQHF
TGTGCCAGTAGCCAGGGGGCAGGGCAGCCCCAGCATTTT
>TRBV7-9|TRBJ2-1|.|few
CASSITPNEQFF
TGTGCCAGCAGCATCACACCAAATGAGCAGTTCTTC
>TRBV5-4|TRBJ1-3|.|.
CASSGQTNSGNTIYF
TGTGCCAGCAGCGGACAGACAAACTCTGGAAACACCATATATTTT
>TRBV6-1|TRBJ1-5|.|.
CASSPGTPNQPQHF
TGTGCCAGCAGCCCCGGGACACCTAATCAGCCCCAGCATTTT
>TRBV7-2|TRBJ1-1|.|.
CASRLQGTLGAEAFF
TGTGCCAGCAGACTACAGGGAACTCTTGGGGCTGAAGCTTTCTTT
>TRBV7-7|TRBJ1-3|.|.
CASSTGSWGSGNTIYF
TGTGCTAGCAGCACAGGGTCCTGGGGCTCTGGAAACACCATATATTTT
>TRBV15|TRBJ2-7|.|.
CATSRESGQLFGEQYF
TGTGCCACCAGCAGAGAATCGGGTCAGCTATTCGGCGAGCAGTACTTC
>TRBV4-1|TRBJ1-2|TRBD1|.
CASSQVGTGGSLGYTF
TGCGCCAGCAGCCAAGTCGGGACAGGGGGGTCGCTTGGCTACACCTTC
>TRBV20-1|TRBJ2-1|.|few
CSASSQGIVFF
TGCAGTGCTAGTTCCCAGGGGATTGTGTTCTTC
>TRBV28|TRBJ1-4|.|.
CASSLPAGEKLFF
TGTGCCAGCAGTTTGCCGGCGGGAGAAAAACTGTTTTTT
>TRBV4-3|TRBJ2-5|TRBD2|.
CASSHHSGRGETQYF
TGCGCCAGCAGCCACCATAGCGGGAGGGGGGAGACCCAGTACTTC
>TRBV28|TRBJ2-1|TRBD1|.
CASSLEGTGPYNEQFF
TGTGCCAGCAGTTTGGAAGGGACAGGCCCTTACAATGAGCAGTTCTTC
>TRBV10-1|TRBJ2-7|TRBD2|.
CASSEPGRGVCYEQYF
TGCGCCAGCAGTGAGCCAGGGAGGGGCGTCTGCTACGAGCAGTACTTC
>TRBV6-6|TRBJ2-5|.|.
CASSFRGTQYF
TGTGCCAGCAGTTTTCGCGGGACCCAGTACTTC
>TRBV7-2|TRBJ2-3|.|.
CASSQTGTPTDTQYF
TGTGCCAGCAGCCAAACCGGGACTCCAACAGATACGCAGTATTTT
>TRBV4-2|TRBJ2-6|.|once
CASSHRQPSGANVLTF
TGTGCCAGCAGCCATCGACAGCCTTCTGGGGCCAACGTCCTGACTTTC
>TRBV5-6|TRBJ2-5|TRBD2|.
CASSSKLAGGAETQYF
TGTGCCAGCAGCTCTAAGTTAGCGGGAGGGGCGGAGACCCAGTACTTC
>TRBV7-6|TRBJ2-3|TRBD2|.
CASSLGGLGVTDTQYF
TGTGCCAGCAGCTTAGGAGGACTAGGAGTCACAGATACGCAGTATTTT
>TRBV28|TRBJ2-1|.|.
CASRGWGGAGNEQFF
TGTGCCAGCAGGGGGTGGGGGGGGGCCGGCAATGAGCAGTTCTTC
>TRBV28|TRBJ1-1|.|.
CASSTFTEAFF
TGTGCCAGCAGTACATTTACTGAAGCTTTCTTT
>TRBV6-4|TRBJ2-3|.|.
CASSESIRDTQYF
TGTGCCAGCAGTGAATCGATTCGGGATACGCAGTATTTT
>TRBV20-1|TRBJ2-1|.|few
CSARDNTEQFF
TGCAGTGCTAGAGATAACACTGAGCAGTTCTTC
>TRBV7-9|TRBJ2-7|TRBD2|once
CASSAGTRVSYEQYF
TGTGCCAGCAGCGCTGGGACTAGGGTCTCCTACGAGCAGTACTTC
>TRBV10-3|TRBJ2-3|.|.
CAITGVTNTQYF
TGTGCCATTACGGGGGTGACGAATACGCAGTATTTT
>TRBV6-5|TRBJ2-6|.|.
CASKNFGGANVLTF
TGTGCCAGCAAGAACTTCGGGGGGGCCAACGTCCTGACTTTC
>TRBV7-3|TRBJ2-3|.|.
CASSPSRTSTDTQYF
TGTGCCAGCAGCCCTTCCCGGACTAGCACAGATACGCAGTATTTT
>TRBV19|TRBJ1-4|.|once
CASSLGLRRSFEEKLFF
TGTGCCAGTAGCCTCGGACTACGCCGCAGTTTCGAGGAAAAACTGTTTTTT